The clone carrying this T cell receptor (beta chain) has a handful of counts. The antigen remains unidentified. One entry per CDR3 protein results from TCRdb running MiXCR on the 5' RACE reads. The sample contains about 230,000 distinct CDR3 sequences, approximately 6.8% of which appear only once. CDR3 size: 16 residues. The V gene lost 0 bases and the J gene lost 2 bases, with 14 bases spanning the gap. Germline lookup yields CDR1 SGHRS and CDR2 YFSETQ. This sample was included in a study of T cells after yellow fever vaccination. Overall study: SMART-Seq v4 Ultra Low Input prepared the low-cell-number fractions. Study-wide results and caveats: There was a possibility that FACS-sorted repertoires contained abundant clonotypes contaminating from the bulk population. Compared with primary, the secondary response was weaker and peaked at day 5, not 15. Post-booster reappearance was seen for most primary-vaccination clones (roughly 96% CD4, around 88% CD8).

The chain is built from TRBV5-1 and TRBJ2-5; the D is unclear. Sample: CD4+ T cells sorted from PBMCs, taken on the day of the yellow fever booster vaccination. The sequence derives from a man younger than 40 who received the YFV17D yellow fever vaccine. The CDR3 is CASSLAALRGQETQYF. Written as DNA, the CDR3 is TGCGCCAGCAGCTTGGCCGCGCTTCGTGGACAAGAGACCCAGTACTTC. The full variable domain, completed using reference TRBV5-1 and TRBJ2-5, is KAGVTQTPRYLIKTRGQQVTLSCSPISGHRSVSWYQQTPGQGLQFLFEYFSETQRNKGNFPGRFSGRQFSNSRSEMNVSTLELGDSALYLCASSLAALRGQETQYFGPGTRLLVL.